A single TCR beta chain is shown here with its context. Its antigen is undetermined. Relative to the germline gene, one junction end is altered; a read error may explain this. The beta constant-region primer was an equimolar mix of two oligonucleotides covering TRBC1 and TRBC2. The ligated cDNA underwent four PCR rounds using SP2 and nested alpha and beta constant-region primers. TCRdb reanalysed the UMI-ligation and nested PCR reads using MiXCR and keeps one entry per CDR3 protein. Of roughly 150,000 distinct CDR3 sequences listed, about a fifth are singletons. After the first PCR, alpha and beta chain libraries were processed separately. CMV status came from CD4+ IFNgamma after overnight CMV lysate stimulation. Cells stained for CD3, CD4, CD8, CD45RA, CD27 and viability were sorted into four CD45RA/CD27 subsets. The source of the sample is a study of naive and memory T cell subsets. Whole-study results and caveats: Clonotypes here are unpaired alpha or beta chain sequences. Naive repertoires, especially CD8, held a few larger clonotypes, possibly memory cells re-expressing CD45RA.

The TCR sequence derives from a human donor in good health. Sample: naive CD8+ T cells from blood.

For the CDR3, the DNA is TGTGCCAGCCTCCTTACGTCTAGCGGACTCATGCACTTC. This encodes CASLLTSSGLMHF. The chain links TRBV28 to TRBJ2-7; TRBD2 matches at 7 bases. The CDR3 spans 13 residues. Germline assignment: CDR1 MDHEN and CDR2 SYDVKM.